Below, one T cell receptor beta chain is given with its context. Its antigen is currently not known. No qualities accompany the bases; no much larger clone lies one base away. This sample is part of a study of memory B cells and T cells in multiple sclerosis (dated by TCRdb to between 2017 and 2018). As for the study more broadly: The study compared TCR beta repertoires of autoproliferating peripheral T cells with brain lesion-infiltrating T cells in multiple sclerosis patients. TCR sequencing involved two multiple sclerosis patients from whom brain lesions at autopsy or brain-infiltrating cells from biopsy were available. Broader findings and caveats from the paper: Because clone-set sizes varied across compartments, the counts of shared clonotypes were affected, making normalization necessary.

Using the immunoSEQ Platform, TCRbeta CDR3 regions were amplified from extracted genomic DNA. The immunoSEQ assay used multiplex PCR together with high-throughput sequencing and a bioinformatics pipeline from the vendor. As for how the authors treated the data: Non-productive sequences and CDR3s under 4 amino acids long were removed, and the clonotype frequencies in each sample were recalculated. In immunoSEQ Analyzer 2.0, shared clonotypes were identified as those with identical CDR3 amino acid, V gene and J gene sequences. Repertoire overlap was normalized by dividing shared clonotype counts by the product of both clone-set sizes, with the result scaled by 1000 into arbitrary units. This is the immuneACCESS table as TCRdb keeps it, with only in-frame sequences that have V and J called. A part of the clones is gone; compared with another copy, unresolved V genes explain less than half, and the rest is unexplained. V and J calls and clone size come straight from that table; D and trimming were deduced from the DNA. This sample holds 35,000 to 55,000 clones; over 70% were observed only once. The biggest ten clones account for more than 0.95% of the sample.

After CFSE-labeled PBMCs were cultured without a stimulus, the autoproliferating (CFSEdim) and non-proliferating (CFSEhi) T cell fractions were sequenced separately. Altogether, some 50 million CFSE-labeled PBMCs were kept in culture for around 7 days with no stimulus, after which the replicate wells were combined. Labeling of PBMCs used approximately 0.5 uM CFSE, and the cells were then grown in serum-free AIM-V medium with no exogenous stimuli added. PBMCs were isolated by Ficoll density gradient centrifugation and cryopreserved before use. Using a FACSAria III, live 7-AAD-negative cells were sorted, then washed with PBS and stored frozen at -80 degrees C as dry pellets. This clonotype originated in a human donor with multiple sclerosis. Sequenced material: PBMCs from blood kept in culture.

The encoded CDR3 is CAWDRGPNTEAFF. The nucleotide sequence is given as TGTGCCTGGGACAGGGGACCGAACACTGAAGCTTTCTTT. The chain is assembled from TRBV30 and TRBJ1-1; the junction holds 8 bases that match TRBD1. Counted from cysteine to phenylalanine, this CDR3 has 13 amino acids. Only CDR3 DNA is held: 39 bases, read in frame from base 1. V is trimmed back by 5 bases and J by 1 base, and the junction contains 3 bases that no gene match accounts for. The germline V gene (reference sequence) gives CDR1 as GTSNPN and CDR2 as SVGIG.